Listed below are T cell receptor beta chains from one sample, sequenced in a study of control samples from healthy donors and cancer patients. Repertoires were generated with immunoSEQ multiplex PCR, while TCRdb's copy carries only in-frame clones and drops some. The repertoire holds 70,000 or so clones, with roughly 92% as singletons. Sequenced material: blood. The source of these receptors is a middle-aged woman in good health. Each CDR3 is given with its conserved first and last residue. The order of the fields is J gene, clone size, D gene, V gene, CDR3 DNA, CDR3 protein. D genes are given only for firm matches. Clone size is given for some rows only: seen once, a few or many times, or a class if the clone is expanded.

TRBJ2-5	.	TRBD2	TRBV5-4	TGTGCCAGCAGAAAGGGACTAGTTCGACATGGAGAGACCCAGTACTTC	CASRKGLVRHGETQYF
TRBJ2-6	.	.	TRBV7-6	TGTGCCAGCAGCTTATTGGACGGAGGGGCTGGGGCCAACGTCCTGACTTTC	CASSLLDGGAGANVLTF
TRBJ1-1	.	.	TRBV7-6	TGTGCCAGCAGCCCAAGGCCCCCAAAGAACACTGAAGCTTTCTTT	CASSPRPPKNTEAFF
TRBJ1-5	.	TRBD1	TRBV4-1	TGCGCCAGCAGCCACTGGACAGGGGGGAATCAGCCCCAGCATTTT	CASSHWTGGNQPQHF
TRBJ1-2	once	TRBD1	TRBV11-2	TGTGCCAGCAGCTCATCCACAGGGGGCGGTGGCTACACCTTC	CASSSSTGGGGYTF
TRBJ1-5	.	.	TRBV7-2	TGTGCCAGCAGCGAAGACAGTTTCAATCAGCCCCAGCATTTT	CASSEDSFNQPQHF
TRBJ2-7	.	TRBD1	TRBV6-2/TRBV6-3	TGTGCCAGCAGCCTCCCCTTGACAGGGGAGTCCTACGAGCAGTACTTC	CASSLPLTGESYEQYF
TRBJ1-3	.	.	TRBV5-1	TGCGCCAGCAGCTTGGGTCCGACTGGAAACACCATATATTTT	CASSLGPTGNTIYF
TRBJ2-7	.	TRBD1	TRBV11-2	TGTGCCAGCGGGGGGACAGGCTACGAGCAGTACTTC	CASGGTGYEQYF
TRBJ1-1	few	.	TRBV7-9	TGTGCAGGTGAGAGAGCTTTCTTT	CAGERAFF
TRBJ1-1	.	.	TRBV6-5	TGTGCCAGCAGACGGACGCAGAACACTGAAGCTTTCTTT	CASRRTQNTEAFF
TRBJ1-1	.	.	TRBV7-2	TGTGCCAGCAGCTTAGTGGGGGGGAACACTGAAGCTTTCTTT	CASSLVGGNTEAFF
TRBJ1-2	.	TRBD1	TRBV5-8	TGTGCCAGCAGCAAGGACAGGGCGGGGAGCTACACCTTC	CASSKDRAGSYTF
TRBJ1-1	once	.	TRBV5-6	TGTGCCACTTCGAGGGGCAGGGCGAACACTGAAGCTTTCTTT	CATSRGRANTEAFF
TRBJ2-2	once	.	TRBV4-1	TGCGCCAGCAGCCAAGTGGGCAGGAACACCGGGGAGCTGTTTTTT	CASSQVGRNTGELFF
TRBJ2-2	.	.	TRBV19	TGTGCCAGTAGTATAAGCGCCGGGGAGCTGTTTTTT	CASSISAGELFF